This TCR beta chain appears in the sequencing data of a study of shared clonotypes between healthy human individuals. Remarks on this clone: No antigen is known for it.

In the authors' workflow: Filtering differed because ImmunoSEQ produced junction-only sequences that carried no quality scores. Libraries were prepared by immunoSEQ multiplex PCR; TCRdb keeps only in-frame clonotypes and omits some of them. D and trimming come from the DNA, and the V and J calls and clone size come from that table. The repertoire holds 950,000 to 1,300,000 clones, with 75% as singletons. CD4+ cell separation produced CD45RA+ naive and CD45RA-negative memory subsets. With 4 bases clipped from V and 7 bases from J, the junction kept 3 bases outside the gene matches. This CDR3 comprises 15 residues. CDR1 SNHLY and CDR2 FYNNEI come from the germline V gene. Findings of the study overall: Large sequencing depth failed to make sorted-subset sequencing complete, rarefaction showed. Clonotypes which were not shared had lower generation probabilities than clonotypes that all four donors shared.

The origin of this receptor is a young man in good health. The chain links TRBV2 to TRBJ2-3; 15 bases agree with TRBD2. Sequenced sample: memory CD4+ T cells sorted from blood. This sample's subset: CD45RA-negative fraction. The CDR3 is CASSGTSGGANTQYF. In nucleotides, the CDR3 is TGTGCCAGCAGTGGGACTAGCGGGGGGGCCAATACGCAGTATTTT.